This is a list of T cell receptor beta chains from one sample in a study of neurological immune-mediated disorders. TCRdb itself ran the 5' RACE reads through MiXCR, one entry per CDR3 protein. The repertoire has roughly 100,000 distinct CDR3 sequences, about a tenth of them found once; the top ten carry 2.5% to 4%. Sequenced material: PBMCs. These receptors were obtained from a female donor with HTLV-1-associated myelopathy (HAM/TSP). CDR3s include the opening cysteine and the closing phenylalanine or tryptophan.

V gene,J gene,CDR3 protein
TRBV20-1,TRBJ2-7,CSARLAGREQYF
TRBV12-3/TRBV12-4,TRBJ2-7,CASSPRQGGPYEQYF
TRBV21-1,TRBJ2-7,CASSKSNEQYF
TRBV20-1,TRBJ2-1,CSARGNKGYRGDHNEQFF
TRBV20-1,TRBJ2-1,CSANLAGGYSYNEQFF
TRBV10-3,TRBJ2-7,CAISTSGHGTGHHEQYF
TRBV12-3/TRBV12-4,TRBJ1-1,CASSLRGLWNTEAFF
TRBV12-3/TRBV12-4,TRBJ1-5,CASSEHSNQPQHF
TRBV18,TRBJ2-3,CASSEGQGKIGDTQYF
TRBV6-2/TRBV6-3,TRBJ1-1,CASSYPNNMNTEAFF
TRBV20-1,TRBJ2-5,CSARAAGGRETQYF
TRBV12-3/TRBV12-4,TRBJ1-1,CASRLKWVAFF
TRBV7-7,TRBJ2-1,CASSFRDRAVEQFF
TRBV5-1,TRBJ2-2,CASSLDVNTGERFF
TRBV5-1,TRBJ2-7,CASSLGRQSYEQCF
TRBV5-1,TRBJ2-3,CASSFSYGFSTDTQYF
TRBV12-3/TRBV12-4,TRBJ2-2,CASSFWQGATGELFF
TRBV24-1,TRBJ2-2,CATSDRPPGQGKLNANTGELFF
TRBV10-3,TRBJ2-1,CAISKQGLGNNEQFF
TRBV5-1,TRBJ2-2,CASSLVQGITGELFF
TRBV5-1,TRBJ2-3,CASSLLTSGGLTDTQYF
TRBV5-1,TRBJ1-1,CTSSQGQTNTEAFF
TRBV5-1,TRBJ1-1,CASSLDPGWSTEAFF
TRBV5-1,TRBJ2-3,CASSLGGQVYTQYF
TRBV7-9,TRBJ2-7,CASSPPAGANSSYEQYF
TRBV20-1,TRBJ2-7,CSARRQGDTYEQYF
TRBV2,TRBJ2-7,CASSFGQTYEQYF